One sample yielded the 26 T cell receptor beta chains listed below, sequenced in a study of blood T cell repertoires in COVID-19. The protocol was immunoSEQ multiplex PCR, while the TCRdb copy is restricted to in-frame clones and leaves out a portion. This table holds 200,000 to 250,000 clones, around nine tenths found once. The sequenced material came from PBMCs or T cells enriched from blood (not recorded which). The receptor source for this set is a woman in her twenties or thirties who had been exposed to COVID-19.

As regards this clone: One end of the junction is discordant with germline, which a read error may explain. This sequence joins TRBV7-7 and TRBJ2-5; 9 bases are shared with TRBD1. Per germline, CDR1 SSHAT and CDR2 FNYEAQ (reference sequence). The CDR3 runs to 14 residues. CDR3 nucleotides: TGTGCTAGCAGCCAGGACAGGGGACAAGAGACCCAGTACTTC. This translates into CASSQDRGQETQYF.

The rearrangement links TRBV5-1 to TRBJ1-4; D is perhaps TRBD1 (6 bases). The CDR3 has 15 amino acids. Germline V CDR1 and CDR2: SGHRS, YFSETQ. V dropped 5 bases and J dropped 4 bases, with 15 bases sitting between them. The DNA for the CDR3 is TGCGCCAGCAGTTATTACGGGACACGTAATGAAAAACTGTTTTTT. Translated: CASSYYGTRNEKLFF. Supplemented by reference TRBV5-1 and TRBJ1-4, the full variable domain reads KAGVTQTPRYLIKTRGQQVTLSCSPISGHRSVSWYQQTPGQGLQFLFEYFSETQRNKGNFPGRFSGRQFSNSRSEMNVSTLELGDSALYLCASSYYGTRNEKLFFGSGTQLSVL.

This chain joins TRBV20-1 and TRBJ2-5, with D perhaps matching TRBD1 (6 bases). CDR1 is DFQATT and CDR2 is SNEGSKA in the germline V gene (reference sequence). The CDR3 extends over 14 amino acids. The V gene lost 3 bases and the J gene lost 1 base, with 12 bases spanning the gap. The CDR3 loop is CSASGQPFQETQYF. DNA for the CDR3: TGCAGTGCTAGTGGACAGCCTTTCCAAGAGACCCAGTACTTC.

The chain employs TRBV7-9 and TRBJ2-3, with 12 bases that match TRBD2. The V gene's germline CDR1 is SEHNR and CDR2 FQNEAQ (reference sequence). With V trimmed by 4 bases and J by 4 bases, 12 bases remained unmatched. This CDR3 comprises 18 residues. In DNA form, the CDR3 reads TGTGCCAGCAGCTCGCCGGGACTAGCGGGCCCCCCCCCAGATACGCAGTATTTT. This translates into CASSSPGLAGPPPDTQYF.

The chain joins TRBV12-5 to TRBJ2-7; 11 bases match TRBD2. Germline loops: CDR1 LGHNT, CDR2 FRNRAP. The CDR3 sequence is 17 residues long. After removal of 7 bases from V and 5 bases from J, the junction contained 16 bases not matched to a gene. The CDR3 loop reads CASATGIAGGPRHEQYF. The CDR3 nucleotides are TGTGCTAGTGCCACGGGGATAGCGGGAGGGCCCCGCCACGAGCAGTACTTC.

This sequence joins TRBV29-1 and TRBJ2-7; D perhaps matches TRBD1 (5 bases). Trimming took 5 bases from V and 6 from J, leaving 17 bases between them. CDR1 and CDR2 from the germline V gene are SQVTM and ANQGSEA. The CDR3 covers 13 residues. CDR3 DNA sequence: TGCAGCGTTAAAGCAGGGTTTTATGGCGAGCAGTACTTC. Its protein is CSVKAGFYGEQYF.

V usage is TRBV7-9 and J usage is TRBJ2-6; perhaps TRBD1 as D (5 bases). Trimming stripped 1 base from V and 3 bases from J, with 7 bases between. CDR3 length: 15 residues. Germline CDR1 SEHNR, CDR2 FQNEAQ (reference sequence). CDR3 DNA: TGTGCCAGCAGCTTAGGGGGCTTTGGGGCCAACGTCCTGACTTTC. Translation: CASSLGGFGANVLTF.

The CDR3 DNA follows: TGTGCCAGCAGCGTAAAACTACCTCCCGGTACGCAGTATTTT. This sequence encodes CASSVKLPPGTQYF. The chain couples TRBV9 to TRBJ2-3; D unresolved. This CDR3 is built from 14 residues. Trimming took 1 base from V and 8 from J, leaving 14 bases between them. Germline CDR1 and CDR2: SGDLS and YYNGEE.

This chain links TRBV6-1 with TRBJ2-7; D is possibly TRBD1 (6 bases). V lost 1 base and J 1 base, leaving 11 bases between the germline ends. The CDR3 sequence is 15 residues long. The germline CDR1 and CDR2 sequences are MNHNS and SASEGT. Here the CDR3 reads CASSEEQGRSYEQYF. In nucleotides, the CDR3 is TGTGCCAGCAGTGAAGAACAGGGTAGGTCCTACGAGCAGTACTTC.

The rearrangement links TRBV14 to TRBJ1-2; tentative D call: TRBD1 (5 bases). Germline CDR1 and CDR2: SGHDN and FVKESK. V lost 2 bases, J lost 4 bases, and 14 bases lay in between. CDR3 length equals 15 residues. CDR3 sequence (DNA): TGTGCCAGCAGCCAATTCAGACAGAATGTCTATGGCTACACCTTC. As protein: CASSQFRQNVYGYTF. The full variable domain, completed using reference TRBV14 and TRBJ1-2, is EAGVTQFPSHSVIEKGQTVTLRCDPISGHDNLYWYRRVMGKEIKFLLHFVKESKQDESGMPNNRFLAERTGGTYSTLKVQPAELEDSGVYFCASSQFRQNVYGYTFGSGTRLTVV.

In this sample, this clone turned up a few times. The chain combines TRBV7-9 with TRBJ2-1; 7 nucleotides align to TRBD2. The CDR3 spans 15 residues. Germline V gives CDR1 SEHNR, CDR2 FQNEAQ (reference sequence). V lost 2 bases to trimming and J lost 4 bases; unmatched junction nucleotides: 5. In DNA form, the CDR3 reads TGTGCCAGCAGCTTACAGCGGGACGTTTACAATGAGCAGTTCTTC. Protein product: CASSLQRDVYNEQFF.

In regard to this clone: One end of the junction varies from germline; a read error may be responsible. The chain couples TRBV24-1 to TRBJ2-5; 7 positions match TRBD2. The CDR3 is 12 amino acids. Germline CDR1 KGHDR, CDR2 SFDVKD. The CDR3 sequence: CAPSRGSGTQYF. CDR3 DNA sequence: TGTGCCCCCAGCCGCGGGAGCGGGACCCAGTACTTC.

This clone is a singleton in its sample. The rearrangement uses TRBV5-1 and TRBJ1-1; D is possibly TRBD1 (6 bases). The CDR3 is 14 residues long. Trimming removed 0 bases from V and 7 bases from J, with 13 bases in between. The germline V gene encodes CDR1 SGHRS and CDR2 YFSETQ. Here the CDR3 reads CASSLGNRAVEAFF. DNA of the CDR3: TGCGCCAGCAGCTTGGGAAACAGGGCGGTTGAAGCTTTCTTT.

The chain joins TRBV7-3 to TRBJ2-3; TRBD1 agrees at 9 bases. Germline V gene data show CDR1 as SGHTA and CDR2 as FQGTGA. This CDR3 has 13 amino acids. V shed 5 bases and J 7 bases; nucleotides not matched to a gene: 4. This CDR3 is CASSPTGGNTQYF. In DNA form, the CDR3 reads TGTGCCAGCAGCCCGACAGGGGGGAATACGCAGTATTTT. Variable domain in full (rest from reference TRBV7-3 and TRBJ2-3): GAGVSQTPSNKVTEKGKYVELRCDPISGHTALYWYRQSLGQGPEFLIYFQGTGAADDSGLPNDRFFAVRPEGSVSTLKIQRTERGDSAVYLCASSPTGGNTQYFGPGTRLTVL.

The rearrangement links TRBV19 to TRBJ1-2, with D perhaps matching TRBD1 (6 bases). V was shortened by 9 bases and J by 5 bases, with 10 bases between the two germline ends. Germline values: CDR1 LNHDA, CDR2 SQIVND (reference sequence). The CDR3 runs 11 residues. CDR3 protein: CASRQVYGYTF. CDR3 nucleotides: TGTGCCAGCAGACAGGTTTATGGCTACACCTTC.

V is TRBV6-5 and J is TRBJ2-6; D ambiguous. Trimming shortened V by 7 bases and J by 4 bases, and 14 bases separated the two germline ends. From germline, CDR1 is MNHEY and CDR2 SVGAGI. CDR3 size: 15 residues. CDR3 coding DNA: TGTGCCAGCACTAAGAAAGCTGCAGGGGCCAACGTCCTGACTTTC. Its translation: CASTKKAAGANVLTF.

The chain recombines TRBV9 with TRBJ2-3, with TRBD2 identical over 14 bases. The CDR3 runs 16 residues. V lost 4 bases to trimming and J lost 6 bases; unmatched junction nucleotides: 7. Per germline, CDR1 SGDLS and CDR2 YYNGEE. The CDR3 protein is CASSILTSGRGDTQYF. The CDR3 DNA is TGTGCCAGCAGCATTTTGACTAGCGGGAGGGGTGATACGCAGTATTTT.

V usage is TRBV2 and J usage is TRBJ1-1, with D perhaps TRBD1 (5 bases). This CDR3 spans 14 amino acids. Trimming took 7 bases from V and 2 from J, leaving 14 bases between them. CDR1 is SNHLY, CDR2 FYNNEI, per germline. CDR3 bases: TGTGCCAGCACGGGCAGGGCCCAAAACACTGAAGCTTTCTTT. Protein sequence: CASTGRAQNTEAFF.

V usage is TRBV10-1 and J usage is TRBJ2-1, with TRBD2 identical over 8 bases. The CDR3 consists of 17 residues. Losses at the gene ends were 4 bases for V and 1 base for J; bases not matched to a gene: 9. Germline loops: CDR1 WNHNN, CDR2 SYGVQD (reference sequence). This CDR3 is CASSVSSSGLSYNEQFF. DNA for the CDR3: TGCGCCAGCAGTGTAAGTTCTAGCGGGCTTTCCTACAATGAGCAGTTCTTC.

V usage is TRBV14 and J usage is TRBJ1-1; 9 bases map to TRBD1. From germline, CDR1 is SGHDN and CDR2 FVKESK. The CDR3 is 15 amino acids. V shed 4 bases, J shed 0 bases, and the junction held 3 bases outside the gene matches. The CDR3 bases are TGTGCCAGCAGCCCCCGACAGGGGGTGAACACTGAAGCTTTCTTT. This gives the protein CASSPRQGVNTEAFF.

This chain connects TRBV5-4 to TRBJ2-2; 10 nucleotides line up with TRBD2. Germline V gene data show CDR1 as SGHNT and CDR2 as YYREEE (reference sequence). This CDR3 region has 14 residues. J was trimmed by 4 bases and V by 10 bases; bases with no gene match: 7. In DNA form, the CDR3 reads TGTGCCTTCGGCCTAGCGGGAGTCACCGGGGAGCTGTTTTTT. It specifies CAFGLAGVTGELFF.

V gene TRBV25-1 combines with J gene TRBJ1-2; D not resolved. V lost 0 bases and J 8 bases, leaving 13 bases between the germline ends. The CDR3 extends over 14 amino acids. Germline CDR1 and CDR2: MGHDK and SYGVNS. The CDR3 reads CASSEYKNAGGYTF. In DNA form, the CDR3 reads TGTGCCAGCAGTGAATATAAAAATGCGGGAGGCTACACCTTC.

V gene TRBV27 combines with J gene TRBJ1-2; D call uncertain. Trimming stripped 3 bases from V and 0 bases from J, with 11 bases between. This CDR3 is 15 amino acids long. The germline V gene has CDR1 MNHEY and CDR2 SMNVEV (reference sequence). The CDR3 DNA reads TGTGCCAGCAGTTTTTTTCACAATGCTAACTATGGCTACACCTTC. As protein: CASSFFHNANYGYTF.

The chain carries TRBV6-1 and TRBJ1-5; D possibly corresponds to TRBD1 (5 bases). The CDR3 covers 15 residues. Trimming removed 1 base at V and 5 bases at J, with 12 bases between. CDR1 is MNHNS, CDR2 SASEGT, per germline. The CDR3 loop is CASSEGGRGDQPQHF. The CDR3 nucleotides are TGTGCCAGCAGTGAAGGTGGTCGGGGGGATCAGCCCCAGCATTTT.

The chain employs TRBV10-1 and TRBJ1-2, with 10 nucleotides matching TRBD1. The CDR3 spans 13 residues. V shed 6 bases and J 4 bases; nucleotides not matched to a gene: 2. The germline V gene encodes CDR1 WNHNN and CDR2 SYGVQD (reference sequence). The CDR3 sequence is CASSRDRGYGYTF. Here the CDR3 DNA reads TGCGCCAGCAGCCGGGACAGGGGCTATGGCTACACCTTC.

The rearrangement uses TRBV12-3 or TRBV12-4 and TRBJ1-2; 7 bases line up with TRBD1. Trimming cost V 5 bases and J 4 bases; bases outside gene matches: 4. The CDR3 totals 13 residues. The CDR3 is CASSTDRAYGYTF. As DNA, the CDR3 is TGTGCCAGCAGTACCGACAGGGCCTATGGCTACACCTTC.